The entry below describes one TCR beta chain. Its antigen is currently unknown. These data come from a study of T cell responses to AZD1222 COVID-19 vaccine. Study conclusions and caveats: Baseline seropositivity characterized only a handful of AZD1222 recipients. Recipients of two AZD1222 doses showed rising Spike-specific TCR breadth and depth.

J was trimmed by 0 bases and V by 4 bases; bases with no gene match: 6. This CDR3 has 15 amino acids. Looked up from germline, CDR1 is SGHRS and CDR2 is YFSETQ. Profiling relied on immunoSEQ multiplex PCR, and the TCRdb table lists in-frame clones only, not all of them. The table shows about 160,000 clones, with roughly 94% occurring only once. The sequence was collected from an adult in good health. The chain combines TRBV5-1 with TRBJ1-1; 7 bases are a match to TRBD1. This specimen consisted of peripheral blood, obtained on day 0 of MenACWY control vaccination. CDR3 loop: CASSPGQNMNTEAFF. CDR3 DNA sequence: TGCGCCAGCAGCCCGGGACAGAACATGAACACTGAAGCTTTCTTT. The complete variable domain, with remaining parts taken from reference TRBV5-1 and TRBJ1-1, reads KAGVTQTPRYLIKTRGQQVTLSCSPISGHRSVSWYQQTPGQGLQFLFEYFSETQRNKGNFPGRFSGRQFSNSRSEMNVSTLELGDSALYLCASSPGQNMNTEAFFGQGTRLTVV.